Following are 10 T cell receptor beta chains from one sample sequenced in a study of T-cell reconstitution after alpha-beta-depleted transplantation in children. Using unique molecular identifiers, the investigators prepared the TCRbeta library. MiXCR, run by TCRdb on the PCR reads, gives a single entry per CDR3 protein. The data contain about 600,000 distinct CDR3 sequences, over 10% of them seen just once; the ten biggest clones take up around 2%. The specimen was PBMCs, mostly from graft donor cells, collected 360 days after TCRalphabeta/CD19-depleted stem cell transplant. These receptors were taken from a male patient under 18 who had a stem cell transplant for acute myeloid leukemia, so the T cells may come from the graft donor.

V gene TRBV6-5 combines with J gene TRBJ2-1, with D perhaps given as TRBD1 or TRBD2 (5 bases each). The CDR3 totals 15 residues. With 2 bases removed from V and 2 bases from J, the gap between germline ends came to 10 bases. CDR1 and CDR2 from the germline V gene are MNHEY and SVGAGI. The CDR3 sequence: CASSYMQGAYNEQFF. CDR3 sequence (DNA): TGTGCCAGCAGTTACATGCAGGGAGCCTACAATGAGCAGTTCTTC.

This clonotype has a single count. The chain couples TRBV20-1 to TRBJ1-2; tentative D call: TRBD1 (6 bases). CDR1 is DFQATT and CDR2 is SNEGSKA in the germline V gene (reference sequence). The CDR3 covers 13 residues. Trimming took off 7 bases at V and 4 bases at J, with 16 bases between the two ends. Here the CDR3 reads CSVTTQGFYGYTF. The DNA for the CDR3 is TGCAGTGTTACAACTCAGGGGTTCTATGGCTACACCTTC.

The gene calls are TRBV4-3 and TRBJ2-1, with D perhaps TRBD1 or TRBD2 (5 bases each). The germline V and J ends were trimmed by 0 bases and 6 bases, with 6 bases remaining between them. Germline V gene sequence: CDR1 LGHNA, CDR2 YSLEER. There are 13 residues in the CDR3. CDR3 residues: CASSQDGGNEQFF. The CDR3 coding sequence is TGCGCCAGCAGCCAAGATGGGGGCAATGAGCAGTTCTTC.

The chain's CDR3 is CASSPGRRKNNEQFF. CDR3 bases: TGTGCCAGCAGCCCGGGACGGAGAAAAAACAATGAGCAGTTCTTC. The genes are TRBV5-6 and TRBJ2-1; D tentatively fits TRBD1 or TRBD2 (5 bases each). V was pared by 4 bases and J by 5 bases, with 16 bases between. Germline V lookup: CDR1 SGHDT, CDR2 YYEEEE. This CDR3 is 15 amino acids long.

Many counts were recorded for this clonotype. The V gene is TRBV28, the J gene TRBJ2-3; 11 nucleotides align to TRBD2. Trimming at V came to 6 bases and at J to 2 bases, leaving 7 bases not matched to a gene. This CDR3 is 16 amino acids long. The V gene's germline CDR1 is MDHEN and CDR2 SYDVKM. Written as DNA, the CDR3 is TGTGCCAGCAGCTACGGACTAGCGGGTATCACAGATACGCAGTATTTT. This codes for CASSYGLAGITDTQYF.

The chain carries TRBV19 and TRBJ2-1; 13 nucleotides align to TRBD2. CDR1 and CDR2 from the germline V gene are LNHDA and SQIVND (reference sequence). CDR3 length: 14 residues. Trimming removed 5 bases from V and 9 bases from J; junction bases left unmatched: 4. CDR3 sequence (DNA): TGTGCCAGTAGTCCCGGGACTAGCGGGGCTGAGCAGTTCTTC. It yields the protein CASSPGTSGAEQFF. Combining the CDR3 with reference TRBV19 and TRBJ2-1 gives the whole variable domain DGGITQSPKYLFRKEGQNVTLSCEQNLNHDAMYWYRQDPGQGLRLIYYSQIVNDFQKGDIAEGYSVSREKKESFPLTVTSAQKNPTAFYLCASSPGTSGAEQFFGPGTRLTVL.

Concerning this clonotype: At one end, the junction sequence differs from germline, possibly due to a read error. The chain joins TRBV7-7 to TRBJ1-2, with a weak D call TRBD1 (6 bases). CDR3 size: 15 residues. Per germline, CDR1 SSHAT and CDR2 FNYEAQ (reference sequence). DNA for the CDR3: TGTGCTAGCAGCCTCCCCGGGACATGGGGTAAGGGCTACACCTTC. It encodes CASSLPGTWGKGYTF.

The chain is built from TRBV11-2 and TRBJ2-1; 9 bases fit TRBD2. This CDR3 comprises 14 residues. With V trimmed by 5 bases and J by 8 bases, 7 bases remained unmatched. Looked up from germline, CDR1 is SGHAT and CDR2 is FQNNGV. The DNA of the CDR3 is TGTGCCAGCAGCCATGCTAGCGGGAAGGATGAGCAGTTCTTC. Translating it yields CASSHASGKDEQFF.

This clonotype came up a few times. CDR3 sequence (DNA): TGTGCCAGCAGTACCCCGGGACGGGCGTTTATCGGGGAGCTGTTTTTT. Translated, it gives CASSTPGRAFIGELFF. The V call is TRBV7-9, the J call TRBJ2-2; D tentatively fits TRBD1 or TRBD2 (5 bases each). The CDR3 runs to 16 residues. Germline assignment: CDR1 SEHNR and CDR2 FQNEAQ (reference sequence). V was pared by 6 bases and J by 7 bases, with 21 bases between.

The CDR3 DNA is TGTGCCACCAGCAGAGAATTGTCGGGGGAAATTTTCGCCGGGGAGCTGTTTTTT. The encoded protein is CATSRELSGEIFAGELFF. J is TRBJ2-2 and V is TRBV15; maybe TRBD2 (6 bases). This CDR3 is 18 amino acids long. V was shortened by 0 bases and J by 6 bases, with 20 bases between the two germline ends. Looked up from germline, CDR1 is LNHNV and CDR2 is YYDKDF (reference sequence).